Listed below are T cell receptor beta chains from one sample, sequenced in a study of identifying expanded T cells in peripheral blood. Here immunoSEQ multiplex PCR was the method, and the copy in TCRdb shows in-frame clones only, minus some. The data contain about 94,000 clones, roughly 86% of them seen just once; the ten biggest clones take up 5.5% to 6%. The sequencing sample was made of blood. The receptors originated from a person aged 18 to 75 in good health. The CDR3 runs from the conserved cysteine through the conserved F or W. The D gene is left open where the match is weak. The size field is filled for only some rows; it gives once, few, many or a size class.

v_call	j_call	clone_size	d_call	cdr3_aa	cdr3_nt
TRBV5-1	TRBJ2-1	NA	TRBD2	CASSVAGGEQFF	TGCGCCAGCAGCGTAGCGGGGGGGGAGCAGTTCTTC
TRBV6-5	TRBJ2-7	NA	NA	CASSRGTASSYEQYF	TGTGCCAGCAGCCGCGGGACCGCGAGCTCCTACGAGCAGTACTTC
TRBV30	TRBJ2-1	NA	TRBD2	CAWRVPGLAALGNEQFF	TGTGCCTGGAGAGTTCCGGGACTAGCGGCATTGGGCAATGAGCAGTTCTTC
TRBV18	TRBJ1-2	NA	NA	CASSQGGASNYGYTF	TGTGCCAGCTCCCAGGGAGGGGCCTCTAACTATGGCTACACCTTC
TRBV7-8	TRBJ2-5	NA	NA	CASSFTETSTETQYF	TGTGCCAGCAGCTTCACCGAAACTAGCACGGAGACCCAGTACTTC
TRBV10-2	TRBJ2-2	NA	TRBD2	CASSDSSGGAAVAGELFF	TGCGCCAGCAGTGATTCAAGCGGGGGGGCCGCAGTGGCCGGGGAGCTGTTTTTT
TRBV9	TRBJ2-5	NA	NA	CASSVASLELETQYF	TGTGCCAGCAGCGTAGCCTCACTAGAATTGGAGACCCAGTACTTC
TRBV29-1	TRBJ2-3	NA	TRBD2	CSVDGGGNTDTQYF	TGCAGCGTTGATGGCGGGGGGAACACAGATACGCAGTATTTT
TRBV9	TRBJ1-4	NA	NA	CASSAYYRATNEKLFF	TGTGCCAGCAGCGCGTACTACAGAGCAACTAATGAAAAACTGTTTTTT
TRBV19	TRBJ2-1	few	NA	CASSIKGPTTPYNEQFF	TGTGCCAGTAGTATTAAGGGACCCACGACGCCCTACAATGAGCAGTTCTTC
TRBV7-9	TRBJ1-1	NA	NA	CASSAGLVNTEAFF	TGTGCCAGCAGCGCGGGACTTGTGAACACTGAAGCTTTCTTT
TRBV6-5	TRBJ2-1	NA	NA	CASSYGADKDEQFF	TGTGCCAGCAGTTACGGAGCTGACAAGGATGAGCAGTTCTTC
TRBV2	TRBJ2-1	NA	NA	CASKLTRSNEQFF	TGTGCCAGCAAACTGACTAGAAGCAATGAGCAGTTCTTC
TRBV7-6	TRBJ1-4	NA	NA	CASSLEFRPTNEKLFF	TGTGCCAGCAGCTTAGAGTTCCGGCCCACTAATGAAAAACTGTTTTTT
TRBV7-2	TRBJ1-5	NA	NA	CASSRTSGTSSNQPQHF	TGTGCCAGCAGCCGCACTTCCGGGACAAGTAGCAATCAGCCCCAGCATTTT
TRBV5-4	TRBJ2-1	NA	TRBD1	CATRDSYNEQFF	TGTGCCACCCGGGACAGCTACAATGAGCAGTTCTTC
TRBV30	TRBJ2-1	NA	TRBD2	CAWSPAGGPDQFF	TGTGCCTGGAGTCCAGCGGGAGGGCCTGATCAGTTCTTC
TRBV5-5	TRBJ1-1	NA	NA	CASSLEGGSTEAFF	TGTGCCAGCAGCTTGGAAGGGGGAAGCACTGAAGCTTTCTTT
TRBV28	TRBJ2-2	NA	TRBD1	CASSPYPGTGDTGELFF	TGTGCCAGCAGTCCCTACCCCGGGACAGGGGACACCGGGGAGCTGTTTTTT
TRBV9	TRBJ2-3	NA	NA	CASSVEGFGDTDTQYF	TGTGCCAGCAGCGTAGAGGGTTTTGGCGACACAGATACGCAGTATTTT
TRBV19	TRBJ1-1	NA	NA	CATLDMDTEAFF	TGTGCCACCCTAGACATGGACACTGAAGCTTTCTTT
TRBV5-1	TRBJ2-3	NA	NA	CASSIREDDTQYF	TGCGCCAGCAGTATCAGAGAGGATGATACGCAGTATTTT
TRBV30	TRBJ1-2	NA	NA	CAWSGGGPSGYTF	TGTGCCTGGAGTGGCGGGGGTCCCAGTGGCTACACCTTC